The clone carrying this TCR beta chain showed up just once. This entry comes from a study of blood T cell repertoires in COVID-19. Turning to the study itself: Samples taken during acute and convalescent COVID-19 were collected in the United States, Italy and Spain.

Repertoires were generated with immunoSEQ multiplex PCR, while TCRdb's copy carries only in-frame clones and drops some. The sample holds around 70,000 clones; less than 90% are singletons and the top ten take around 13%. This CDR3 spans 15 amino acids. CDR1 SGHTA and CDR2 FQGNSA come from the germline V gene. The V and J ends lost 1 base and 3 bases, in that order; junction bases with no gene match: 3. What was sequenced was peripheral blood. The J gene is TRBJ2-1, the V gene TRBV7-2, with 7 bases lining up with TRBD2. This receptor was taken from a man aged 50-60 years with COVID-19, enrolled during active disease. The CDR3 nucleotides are TGTGCCAGCAGCTTAGGAGCTAGCGGCTACAATGAGCAGTTCTTC. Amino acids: CASSLGASGYNEQFF.